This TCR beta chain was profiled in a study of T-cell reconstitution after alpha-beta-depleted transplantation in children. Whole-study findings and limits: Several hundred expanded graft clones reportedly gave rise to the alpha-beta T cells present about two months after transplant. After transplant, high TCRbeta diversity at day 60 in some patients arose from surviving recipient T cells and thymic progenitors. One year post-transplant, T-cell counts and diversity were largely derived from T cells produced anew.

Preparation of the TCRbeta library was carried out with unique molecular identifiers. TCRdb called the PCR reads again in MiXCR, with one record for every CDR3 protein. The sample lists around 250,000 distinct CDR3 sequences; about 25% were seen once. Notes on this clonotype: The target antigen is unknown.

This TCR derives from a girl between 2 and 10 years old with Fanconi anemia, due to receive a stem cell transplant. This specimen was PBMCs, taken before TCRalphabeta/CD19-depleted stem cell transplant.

Here the CDR3 reads CASSQDTVQPQHF. In nucleotides, the CDR3 is TGCGCCAGCAGCCAAGATACAGTACAGCCCCAGCATTTT. The chain uses TRBV4-1 and TRBJ1-5, with D unclear. The germline CDR1 and CDR2 sequences are MGHRA and YSYEKL. The ends were cut back, 0 bases at V and 7 bases at J, with 7 bases in the middle. The CDR3 has 13 residues.